This T cell receptor (beta chain) was identified in a study of graft-versus-host responses after intestinal transplantation. Study-wide context: Recipients got multivisceral, liver-intestinal, or isolated intestinal transplants. All of the recipients had induction that used anti-thymocyte globulin, then tacrolimus and steroids for about 3 years.

About this clone itself: Its target is unknown.

Measured with immunoSEQ multiplex PCR; TCRdb has only the in-frame clones, and not every one. The repertoire includes 77,000 or so clones, approximately 94% of them detected once, and over 0.4% sits in the top ten. Germline V gives CDR1 LNHDA, CDR2 SQIVND (reference sequence). The CDR3 length is 13 residues. Trimming removed 6 bases at V and 5 bases at J, with 14 bases between. Study results and limitations: Recipient marrow showed GvH clones, some seen first in ileum or blood. Peak circulating GvH clone levels were associated with early post-transplant HvG declines.

The chain combines TRBV19 with TRBJ2-7; no firm D call. This TCR was sampled from a human donor who received an intestinal transplant. The sample consisted of unstimulated CD8+ T cells sorted from spleen or lymph node cells, taken before intestinal transplant. The CDR3 sequence is CASRVPGDHEQYF. CDR3 nucleotide sequence: TGTGCCAGTAGGGTCCCCGGCGACCACGAGCAGTACTTC. The full variable domain, its missing parts supplied by reference TRBV19 and TRBJ2-7, is DGGITQSPKYLFRKEGQNVTLSCEQNLNHDAMYWYRQDPGQGLRLIYYSQIVNDFQKGDIAEGYSVSREKKESFPLTVTSAQKNPTAFYLCASRVPGDHEQYFGPGTRLTVT.